Shown below are 30 T cell receptor beta chains from a single sample sequenced in a study of T cell repertoires in cytomegalovirus infection. TCRdb reprocessed the reads via MiXCR and lists one record per CDR3 protein. This table holds over 25,000 distinct CDR3 sequences, 19% found once. Antigens for these TCRs are unknown. Material: CD8+ T cells from cultured PBMCs, obtained from culture after CMV antigen stimulation. These receptors came from a human donor in good health (CMV status not recorded). Some clones in this sample may be carry-over from other donors' samples.

The chain carries TRBV7-8 and TRBJ1-5; the D is unclear. Trimming took off 4 bases at V and 1 base at J, with 14 bases between the two ends. Looked up from germline, CDR1 is SGHVS and CDR2 is FQNEAQ. The CDR3 extends over 16 amino acids. Written as DNA, the CDR3 is TGTGCCAGCAGCTCGAACGGGCCTGGGAGCAATCAGCCCCAGCATTTT. This gives the protein CASSSNGPGSNQPQHF.

V usage is TRBV28 and J usage is TRBJ2-7; D is perhaps TRBD1 (6 bases). The CDR3 runs to 13 residues. In germline, CDR1 is MDHEN, CDR2 SYDVKM. Trimming took 9 bases from V and 3 from J, leaving 15 bases between them. The CDR3, as DNA: TGTGCCAGTACAGGGTTTGTAGACTACGAGCAGTACTTC. Protein: CASTGFVDYEQYF.

The table lists this clonotype with many counts. The gene calls are TRBV7-9 and TRBJ2-7; D is possibly TRBD1 (6 bases). CDR3 length: 15 residues. Germline CDR1 SEHNR, CDR2 FQNEAQ (reference sequence). V lost 5 bases and J lost 3, with 17 bases in between. The CDR3 is CASSHSVDSGYEQYF. The CDR3 DNA reads as TGTGCCAGCAGCCACTCGGTGGACAGCGGCTACGAGCAGTACTTC.

This chain joins TRBV23-1 and TRBJ2-7, with D hard to call. TRBV23-1 is recorded as an ORF, its role being uncertain. The length of the CDR3 is 18 residues. Between the trimmed V and J ends, which lost 2 bases and 2 bases, there was a span of 22 bases. The CDR3 nucleotides read TGCGCCAGCAGTCAAGTAGTAAGGTTGACGGTCGACCCCTACGAGCAGTACTTC. Its translation is CASSQVVRLTVDPYEQYF.

The chain joins TRBV6-5 to TRBJ1-6, with D unresolved. The CDR3 sequence is 14 residues long. Germline CDR1 MNHEY, CDR2 SVGAGI. Trimming cost V 6 bases and J 8 bases, with 14 bases left between them. The CDR3 DNA is TGTGCCAGCAGCCTCTCAATGGGCGATTCACCCCTCCACTTT. It specifies CASSLSMGDSPLHF.

This clonotype was seen at least ten times. The chain links TRBV7-3 to TRBJ2-3, with 7 positions matching TRBD2. The V gene's germline CDR1 is SGHTA and CDR2 FQGTGA. The CDR3 length is 16 residues. V trimming: 4 bases; J trimming: 0 bases; junction bases outside the gene matches: 7. The CDR3 here is CASSSRGSGSTDTQYF. Here the CDR3 DNA reads TGTGCCAGCAGCTCCCGCGGTAGCGGGAGCACAGATACGCAGTATTTT.

This clonotype appeared a few times. CDR3 protein: CASSPPRGRRGDTQYF. The CDR3 DNA follows: TGTGCCAGCAGCCCACCGAGGGGGCGAAGGGGAGATACGCAGTATTTT. This rearrangement joins TRBV7-9 to TRBJ2-3, with TRBD1 identical over 7 bases. The CDR3 extends over 16 amino acids. With 5 bases clipped from V and 5 bases from J, the junction kept 13 bases outside the gene matches. CDR1 and CDR2 from the germline V gene are SEHNR and FQNEAQ (reference sequence).

This chain uses TRBV11-2 with TRBJ2-7, with 7 bases aligning to TRBD1. V shed 5 bases, J shed 2 bases, and the junction held 3 bases outside the gene matches. This CDR3 contains 13 residues. Germline-derived CDR1 and CDR2 are SGHAT and FQNNGV. CDR3 bases: TGTGCCAGCAGCCCGACAGGGCCCTACGAGCAGTACTTC. Translation gives CASSPTGPYEQYF.

Ten or more counts support this clonotype. The chain recombines TRBV10-3 with TRBJ1-1, with D possibly TRBD1 on 5 matching bases. Germline values: CDR1 ENHRY, CDR2 SYGVKD. The V end lost 2 bases, the J end lost 4 bases, and 14 bases lay between the germline ends. This CDR3 has 15 amino acids. The CDR3 region has the DNA TGTGCCATCAGTGAGCGTGAGGACATGAGCACTGAAGCTTTCTTT. Translation: CAISEREDMSTEAFF.

The table lists this clonotype with a few counts. One end of the junction is discordant with germline, which a read error may explain. This chain uses TRBV14 with TRBJ1-2; D possibly corresponds to TRBD1 (6 bases). CDR3 length: 17 residues. Looked up from germline, CDR1 is SGHDN and CDR2 is FVKESK. The DNA of the CDR3 is TGTGCCAGGAGCCAAGATTTTTGGGACACCTCTAACTATGGCTACACCTTC. Its protein product is CARSQDFWDTSNYGYTF.

V gene TRBV7-2 combines with J gene TRBJ2-1, with D possibly being TRBD1 or TRBD2 (5 bases each). CDR1 is SGHTA, CDR2 FQGNSA, per germline. This CDR3 contains 14 residues. The V end lost 5 bases, the J end lost 3 bases, and 11 bases lay between the germline ends. The CDR3 DNA sequence: TGTGCCAGCAGCCCGGGACCCATCTACAATGAGCAGTTCTTC. As protein: CASSPGPIYNEQFF.

This chain uses TRBV7-8 with TRBJ2-7; no definite D call. The CDR3 is 14 residues long. Trimming pared 1 base from V and 5 bases from J, leaving 12 bases between. Germline V gene sequence: CDR1 SGHVS, CDR2 FQNEAQ. The CDR3 here is CASSLGSGLDEQYF. CDR3 bases: TGTGCCAGCAGCTTAGGAAGTGGGTTGGACGAGCAGTACTTC.

Only a few counts were recorded for this clonotype. CDR3 in amino acids: CASSLAWTQETQYF. The CDR3 coding sequence is TGTGCCAGCAGCTTAGCGTGGACCCAAGAGACCCAGTACTTC. V and J are TRBV11-2 and TRBJ2-5; unclear D gene. Deletions cut 1 base from V and 1 base from J, with 7 bases between. The CDR3 extends over 14 amino acids. Germline CDR1 reads SGHAT; CDR2 reads FQNNGV.

This clonotype has more than one count but fewer than ten. This sequence joins TRBV6-2 or TRBV6-3 and TRBJ1-1; 7 nucleotides line up with TRBD1. The V gene end was trimmed by 4 bases and the J gene end by 6 bases; junction bases not matched to a gene: 8. The germline V gene has CDR1 MNHEY and CDR2 SVGEGT. The CDR3 loop spans 14 amino acids. The CDR3 region has the DNA TGTGCCAGCAGTTTCCGACAGGGACGGTCTGAAGCTTTCTTT. Residues: CASSFRQGRSEAFF.

This clonotype was counted a few times. The chain recombines TRBV13 with TRBJ2-1; TRBD1 agrees at 7 bases. The germline gives CDR1 PRHDT, CDR2 FYEKMQ (reference sequence). The V segment lost 7 bases and the J segment 2 bases; nucleotides outside the gene matches: 8. The CDR3 is made up of 15 amino acids. CDR3 DNA sequence: TGTGCCAGCACCAGCACAGGGGATGCCTACAATGAGCAGTTCTTC. Protein product: CASTSTGDAYNEQFF. Looking up the rest from reference TRBV13 and TRBJ2-1 gives the full variable domain: AAGVIQSPRHLIKEKRETATLKCYPIPRHDTVYWYQQGPGQDPQFLISFYEKMQSDKGSIPDRFSAQQFSDYHSELNMSSLELGDSALYFCASTSTGDAYNEQFFGPGTRLTVL.

The chain couples TRBV12-3 or TRBV12-4 to TRBJ2-7; no clear D. The length of the CDR3 is 12 residues. Trimming left V 3 bases short and J 3 bases short, with 6 bases between. The CDR3: CASSFDGYEQYF. Here the CDR3 DNA reads TGTGCCAGCAGTTTCGACGGCTACGAGCAGTACTTC.

The CDR3 DNA sequence: TGTGCCACCCGACTAGCGGGAGACACCACAGATACGCAGTATTTT. Encoded protein: CATRLAGDTTDTQYF. The J gene is TRBJ2-3, the V gene TRBV28; 12 bases fit TRBD2. This CDR3 contains 15 residues. Germline lookup yields CDR1 MDHEN and CDR2 SYDVKM. The trim removed 10 bases at V and 2 bases at J, leaving 7 bases unmatched.

This clonotype was seen more than once but under ten times. The CDR3 DNA reads TGTGCCAGCAGCCAAGGGACAGGGACCTACGAGCAGTACTTC. It yields the protein CASSQGTGTYEQYF. This chain joins TRBV3-1 and TRBJ2-7; the match to TRBD1 covers 8 bases. J lost 2 bases, V lost 1 base, and 1 base had no gene match. The germline V gene encodes CDR1 LGHDT and CDR2 YNNKEL (reference sequence). This CDR3 has 14 residues.

This clonotype has a count of ten or more. J is TRBJ1-1 and V is TRBV12-3 or TRBV12-4, with unresolved D. The V end was cut by 6 bases, the J end by 1 base, with 15 bases between. This CDR3 contains 15 residues. Written as DNA, the CDR3 is TGTGCCAGCAGGAAAAACCCTGGCAGGAACACTGAAGCTTTCTTT. It translates to CASRKNPGRNTEAFF.

The rearrangement links TRBV19 to TRBJ1-1; possibly TRBD1 for D (6 bases). CDR1 and CDR2 (germline): LNHDA, SQIVND (reference sequence). Trimming took off 3 bases at V and 7 bases at J, with 12 bases between the two ends. The length of the CDR3 is 13 residues. CDR3 nucleotide sequence: TGTGCCAGTAGTATTCCAGGGGAGAGTGAAGCTTTCTTT. Translation: CASSIPGESEAFF. Full variable domain (rest looked up from reference TRBV19 and TRBJ1-1): DGGITQSPKYLFRKEGQNVTLSCEQNLNHDAMYWYRQDPGQGLRLIYYSQIVNDFQKGDIAEGYSVSREKKESFPLTVTSAQKNPTAFYLCASSIPGESEAFFGQGTRLTVV.

This chain connects TRBV7-9 to TRBJ2-7; unclear D gene. The CDR3 contains 10 residues. V lost 8 bases and J 5 bases, leaving 7 bases between the germline ends. Germline V gene sequence: CDR1 SEHNR, CDR2 FQNEAQ (reference sequence). The CDR3, as DNA: TGTGCCAGCGCCCGAAACGAGCAGTACTTC. This codes for CASARNEQYF.

The chain carries TRBV28 and TRBJ1-5; D uncertain. CDR3 length equals 13 residues. Germline CDR1 reads MDHEN; CDR2 reads SYDVKM. Deletions cut 7 bases from V and 7 bases from J, with 14 bases between. CDR3 sequence reads: CASIPILGQPQHF. In DNA, the CDR3 is TGTGCCAGCATTCCCATACTAGGGCAGCCCCAGCATTTT. Full variable domain (remainder filled in from reference TRBV28 and TRBJ1-5): DVKVTQSSRYLVKRTGEKVFLECVQDMDHENMFWYRQDPGLGLRLIYFSYDVKMKEKGDIPEGYSVSREKKERFSLILESASTNQTSMYLCASIPILGQPQHFGDGTRLSIL.

This clonotype has at least ten counts. V and J are TRBV7-9 and TRBJ2-7, with TRBD1 matching over 10 bases. V shed 3 bases, J shed 1 base, and the junction held 3 bases outside the gene matches. The CDR3 loop spans 15 amino acids. Germline V gene lookup returns CDR1 SEHNR and CDR2 FQNEAQ (reference sequence). CDR3 DNA sequence: TGTGCCAGCAGCTTGCCGGGACAGGGGTCCTACGAGCAGTACTTC. Protein product: CASSLPGQGSYEQYF.

V is TRBV6-4 and J is TRBJ1-2, with D perhaps TRBD1 (6 bases). Germline V lookup: CDR1 MRHNA, CDR2 SNTAGT. The CDR3 spans 14 residues. Trimming took off 4 bases at V and 14 bases at J, with 23 bases between the two ends. CDR3 protein: CASSATGTGALVTF. The CDR3 nucleotides are TGTGCCAGCAGTGCCACCGGGACGGGGGCTTTGGTTACCTTC.

V is TRBV7-8 and J is TRBJ2-1; maybe TRBD2 (7 bases). The CDR3 has 18 residues. V lost 1 base and J 6 bases, leaving 22 bases between the germline ends. The germline gives CDR1 SGHVS, CDR2 FQNEAQ. The CDR3 loop reads CASSLGGGGSHPLNEQFF. CDR3 in DNA: TGTGCCAGCAGCTTAGGCGGGGGCGGATCACACCCACTCAATGAGCAGTTCTTC.

In this sample, this clonotype turned up a few times. The V gene is TRBV7-9, the J gene TRBJ2-7; D may match TRBD1 or TRBD2 (6 bases each). V lost 1 base and J 0 bases, leaving 28 bases between the germline ends. Germline V gives CDR1 SEHNR, CDR2 FQNEAQ (reference sequence). The CDR3 runs 21 residues. The CDR3 DNA reads as TGTGCCAGCAGCTTAGACGAGTTCGCGGGATACAGGGTCCCAATCTCCTACGAGCAGTACTTC. Translating it yields CASSLDEFAGYRVPISYEQYF. The entire variable domain, with the rest obtained from reference TRBV7-9 and TRBJ2-7, is as follows: DTGVSQNPRHKITKRGQNVTFRCDPISEHNRLYWYRQTLGQGPEFLTYFQNEAQLEKSRLLSDRFSAERPKGSFSTLEIQRTEQGDSAMYLCASSLDEFAGYRVPISYEQYFGPGTRLTVT.

The chain employs TRBV7-8 and TRBJ2-3; TRBD2 matches at 11 bases. V shed 1 base, J shed 0 bases, and the junction held 9 bases outside the gene matches. CDR3 length equals 19 residues. CDR1 and CDR2 from the germline V gene are SGHVS and FQNEAQ. For the CDR3, the DNA is TGTGCCAGCAGCTTAGTACTCGCGGCTAGCGGGGGGAGCACAGATACGCAGTATTTT. This sequence encodes CASSLVLAASGGSTDTQYF. Supplemented by reference TRBV7-8 and TRBJ2-3, the full variable domain reads GAGVSQSPRYKVAKRGQDVALRCDPISGHVSLFWYQQALGQGPEFLTYFQNEAQLDKSGLPSDRFFAERPEGSVSTLKIQRTQQEDSAVYLCASSLVLAASGGSTDTQYFGPGTRLTVL.

CDR3 amino acids: CASSHPESRGLFF. CDR3 coding DNA: TGTGCCAGCAGCCACCCAGAGTCCAGGGGACTGTTTTTT. This chain uses TRBV7-9 with TRBJ2-2; tentatively, D is TRBD1 (6 bases). This CDR3 has 13 amino acids. V gave up 5 bases and J gave up 14 bases, with 18 bases separating them. The germline V gene has CDR1 SEHNR and CDR2 FQNEAQ (reference sequence).

This clonotype appeared a few times. The V call is TRBV6-1, the J call TRBJ2-3; 15 bases agree with TRBD2. J was trimmed by 2 bases and V by 4 bases; bases with no gene match: 10. CDR3 length: 19 residues. Per germline, CDR1 MNHNS and CDR2 SASEGT. The CDR3 sequence: CASSAAAGTSGGYTDTQYF. In nucleotides, the CDR3 is TGTGCCAGCAGTGCCGCCGCCGGGACTAGCGGGGGGTACACAGATACGCAGTATTTT.

The chain has TRBV12-3 or TRBV12-4 and TRBJ1-2; D gene uncertain. CDR3 length equals 16 residues. The V gene lost 3 bases and the J gene lost 8 bases, with 22 bases spanning the gap. The CDR3 reads CASSLRGPEPRMGYTF. For the CDR3, the DNA is TGTGCCAGCAGTTTGAGAGGTCCAGAACCGAGGATGGGCTACACCTTC.